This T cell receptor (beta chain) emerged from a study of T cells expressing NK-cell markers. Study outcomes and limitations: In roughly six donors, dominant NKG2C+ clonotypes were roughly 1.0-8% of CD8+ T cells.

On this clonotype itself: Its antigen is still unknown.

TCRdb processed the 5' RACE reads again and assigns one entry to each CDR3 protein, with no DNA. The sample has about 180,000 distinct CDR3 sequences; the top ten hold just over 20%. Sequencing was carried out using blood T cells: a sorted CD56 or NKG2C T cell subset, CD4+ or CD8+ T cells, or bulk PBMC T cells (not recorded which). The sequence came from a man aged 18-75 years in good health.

The CDR3 sequence is CATSDSSGGTYNEQFF. The chain carries TRBV24-1 and TRBJ2-1. Germline V lookup: CDR1 KGHDR, CDR2 SFDVKD. The CDR3 runs 16 residues.